This TCR beta chain was sequenced in a study of vaccination effects on CD4 cells after COVID-19. Within the ViraFEST assay, antigen-specific CD4+ T cells underwent expansion with viral peptide pools prior to sequencing. Once cultured for nine to ten days, the cells underwent separation to obtain CD4+ T cells. Absence of prior SARS-CoV-2 infection characterized the vaccine recipients, who showed negative nucleocapsid antibodies. This clone was counted only a few times. Its specificity is not known. Produced via immunoSEQ multiplex PCR; TCRdb's table is partial and in-frame only. The data hold about 22,000 clones, with 75% observed a single time. V was shortened by 1 base and J by 8 bases, with 11 bases between the two germline ends. This CDR3 region has 13 residues. Looked up from germline, CDR1 is MGHRA and CDR2 is YSYEKL.

V gene TRBV4-1 combines with J gene TRBJ1-2; D call uncertain. This sequence originates from a human donor who received a COVID-19 vaccine. The starting material was CD4+ T cells from PBMCs cultured with HCoV-NL63 spike peptides, obtained before COVID-19 vaccination. The CDR3: CASSQVLGRGYTF. CDR3 sequence (DNA): TGCGCCAGCAGCCAAGTCCTCGGAAGGGGCTACACCTTC.